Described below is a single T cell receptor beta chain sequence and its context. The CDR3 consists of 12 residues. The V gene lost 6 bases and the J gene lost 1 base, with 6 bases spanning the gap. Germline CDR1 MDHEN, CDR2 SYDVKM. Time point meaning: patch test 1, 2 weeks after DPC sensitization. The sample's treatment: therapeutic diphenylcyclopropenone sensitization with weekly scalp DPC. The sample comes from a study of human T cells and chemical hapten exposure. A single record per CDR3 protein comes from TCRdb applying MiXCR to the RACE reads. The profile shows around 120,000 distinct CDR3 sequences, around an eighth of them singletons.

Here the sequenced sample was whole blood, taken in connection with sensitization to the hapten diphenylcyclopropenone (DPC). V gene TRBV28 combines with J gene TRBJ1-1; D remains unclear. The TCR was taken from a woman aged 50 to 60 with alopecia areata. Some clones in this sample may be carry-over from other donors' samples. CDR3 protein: CASRISNTEAFF. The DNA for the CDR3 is TGTGCCAGCAGGATTTCGAACACTGAAGCTTTCTTT. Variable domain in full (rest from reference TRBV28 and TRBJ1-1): DVKVTQSSRYLVKRTGEKVFLECVQDMDHENMFWYRQDPGLGLRLIYFSYDVKMKEKGDIPEGYSVSREKKERFSLILESASTNQTSMYLCASRISNTEAFFGQGTRLTVV.